A single sample gave rise to the 22 T cell receptor beta chains below, sequenced in a study of blood T cell repertoires in COVID-19. Data came from immunoSEQ multiplex PCR; TCRdb stores just in-frame clones and leaves some out. This sample has 340,000 or so clones, with 80% to 90% found just once. Material for sequencing was PBMCs or T cells enriched from blood (not recorded which). Source of these receptors: a middle-aged woman with acute COVID-19.

This clone was counted at least ten times. The CDR3 spells CASSQDKGGQGSQPQHF. In DNA form, the CDR3 reads TGCGCCAGCAGCCAAGATAAGGGCGGGCAGGGGAGTCAGCCCCAGCATTTT. This chain links TRBV4-1 with TRBJ1-5; tentatively, D is TRBD1 (6 bases). Between the trimmed V and J ends, which lost 0 bases and 6 bases, there was a span of 18 bases. Germline V lookup: CDR1 MGHRA, CDR2 YSYEKL. The CDR3 totals 17 residues.

The chain carries TRBV9 and TRBJ2-1; TRBD2 matches at 9 bases. V trimming: 0 bases; J trimming: 2 bases; junction bases outside the gene matches: 9. The CDR3 is 18 residues long. Germline values: CDR1 SGDLS, CDR2 YYNGEE. The CDR3 DNA follows: TGTGCCAGCAGCGTAGACATAGCGGGAGTGGTAACCTACAATGAGCAGTTCTTC. It yields the protein CASSVDIAGVVTYNEQFF.

V usage is TRBV5-4 and J usage is TRBJ2-7, with D possibly TRBD1 on 6 matching bases. From germline, CDR1 is SGHNT and CDR2 YYREEE (reference sequence). V was clipped by 4 bases and J by 3 bases, with 20 bases between them. The CDR3 has 16 residues. In DNA form, the CDR3 reads TGTGCCAGCAGCCCTGGCACGGCCAGGGGAGTCTACGAGCAGTACTTC. Protein sequence: CASSPGTARGVYEQYF.

This chain links TRBV27 with TRBJ1-2; D unresolved. The germline V gene has CDR1 MNHEY and CDR2 SMNVEV (reference sequence). The CDR3 spans 14 residues. Trimming removed 3 bases from V and 4 bases from J, with 12 bases in between. The CDR3: CASSFSGPSYGYTF. As DNA, the CDR3 is TGTGCCAGCAGTTTCTCCGGTCCAAGCTATGGCTACACCTTC.

This chain uses TRBV9 with TRBJ2-7, with 8 bases identical to TRBD1. Trimming removed 0 bases from V and 1 base from J; junction bases left unmatched: 3. Germline CDR1 SGDLS, CDR2 YYNGEE. The CDR3 spans 15 residues. The CDR3 region has the DNA TGTGCCAGCAGCGTAGATGGGACAGGTTCCTACGAGCAGTACTTC. Its protein product is CASSVDGTGSYEQYF.

The chain carries TRBV19 and TRBJ1-5; TRBD1 might be the D (5 bases). The CDR3 loop spans 15 amino acids. The ends were cut back, 3 bases at V and 0 bases at J, with 9 bases in the middle. Germline CDR1 LNHDA, CDR2 SQIVND (reference sequence). The CDR3 sequence is CASSIGGISNQPQHF. Here the CDR3 DNA reads TGTGCCAGTAGTATCGGGGGTATTAGCAATCAGCCCCAGCATTTT.

V usage is TRBV11-1 and J usage is TRBJ2-1; 12 nucleotides agree with TRBD2. The germline V gene encodes CDR1 SGHAT and CDR2 FQDESV (reference sequence). Losses at the gene ends were 3 bases for V and 4 bases for J; bases not matched to a gene: 1. The CDR3 has 15 amino acids. The CDR3 spells CASSLGLAGYNEQFF. DNA for the CDR3: TGTGCCAGCAGCTTGGGACTAGCGGGTTACAATGAGCAGTTCTTC.

V and J are TRBV7-9 and TRBJ1-2; TRBD1 matches 10 bases. The length of the CDR3 is 14 residues. Germline V lookup: CDR1 SEHNR, CDR2 FQNEAQ (reference sequence). V trimming: 5 bases; J trimming: 2 bases; junction bases outside the gene matches: 2. The CDR3 DNA follows: TGTGCCAGCAGCCCGGACAGGGGGAACTATGGCTACACCTTC. Its translation is CASSPDRGNYGYTF.

As to this clone: This sample also contains other DNA sequences that code for the same CDR3. The CDR3 spells CASSTLADTDTQYF. DNA of the CDR3: TGTGCCAGCAGTACACTAGCGGACACAGATACGCAGTATTTT. This sequence joins TRBV27 and TRBJ2-3; TRBD2 matches at 8 bases. The V segment lost 5 bases and the J segment 2 bases; nucleotides outside the gene matches: 3. CDR3 length equals 14 residues. The germline gives CDR1 MNHEY, CDR2 SMNVEV (reference sequence).

The genes are TRBV9 and TRBJ2-7; tentatively, D is TRBD1 (5 bases). Trimming removed 4 bases from V and 0 bases from J, with 14 bases in between. CDR3 size: 15 residues. Germline lookup yields CDR1 SGDLS and CDR2 YYNGEE. The CDR3 DNA sequence: TGTGCCAGCAGCCCTAAGGACATACCCTCCTACGAGCAGTACTTC. Amino acids: CASSPKDIPSYEQYF.

This clone was observed a handful of times. The genes are TRBV5-5 and TRBJ1-6; a weak D match, TRBD1 (5 bases). The CDR3 consists of 17 residues. CDR1 SGHKS and CDR2 YYEKEE come from the germline V gene (reference sequence). The ends were cut back, 0 bases at V and 0 bases at J, with 10 bases in the middle. As DNA, the CDR3 is TGTGCCAGCAGCTTGGATTACAGGCTCTCCTATAATTCACCCCTCCACTTT. Translated, it gives CASSLDYRLSYNSPLHF.

The chain employs TRBV6-5 and TRBJ1-2; TRBD1 is a possible D gene (5 bases). There are 12 residues in the CDR3. V lost 7 bases and J 5 bases, leaving 11 bases between the germline ends. Germline CDR1 reads MNHEY; CDR2 reads SVGAGI. The CDR3 reads CASTQQDYGYTF. DNA of the CDR3: TGTGCCAGCACCCAACAGGATTATGGCTACACCTTC.

The rearrangement joins TRBV18 to TRBJ1-1; weak D call: TRBD1 (6 bases). This CDR3 region has 16 residues. Per germline, CDR1 KGHSH and CDR2 LQKENI. Trimming left V 1 base short and J 4 bases short, with 16 bases between. DNA for the CDR3: TGTGCCAGCTCACCACTCCGGGGCGGGGGCGGCACTGAAGCTTTCTTT. Translating gives CASSPLRGGGGTEAFF. Looking up the rest from reference TRBV18 and TRBJ1-1 gives the full variable domain: NAGVMQNPRHLVRRRGQEARLRCSPMKGHSHVYWYRQLPEEGLKFMVYLQKENIIDESGMPKERFSAEFPKEGPSILRIQQVVRGDSAAYFCASSPLRGGGGTEAFFGQGTRLTVV.

The chain carries TRBV5-1 and TRBJ1-6; tentatively, D is TRBD1 (5 bases). Trimming left V 6 bases short and J 4 bases short, with 20 bases between. Germline lookup yields CDR1 SGHRS and CDR2 YFSETQ. The CDR3 totals 17 residues. For the CDR3, the DNA is TGCGCCAGCACCCCCGGGGGTGGCCAGTTTTATAATTCACCCCTCCACTTT. Translated: CASTPGGGQFYNSPLHF.

The chain joins TRBV7-6 to TRBJ1-6; 7 nucleotides match TRBD1. V was pared by 5 bases and J by 14 bases, with 24 bases of the junction left unmatched. This CDR3 contains 18 residues. Germline V gene data show CDR1 as SGHVS and CDR2 as FNYEAQ. Here the CDR3 DNA reads TGTGCCAGCAGCACCTTTAGACCTCGACCGGGACAGCCAACTTCCCTCCACTTT. This translates into CASSTFRPRPGQPTSLHF.

V and J are TRBV18 and TRBJ1-4; 9 positions match TRBD1. The CDR3 is made up of 14 amino acids. Trimming cost V 5 bases and J 6 bases; bases outside gene matches: 4. Germline-derived CDR1 and CDR2 are KGHSH and LQKENI. The CDR3 reads CASSRGQGYEKLFF. Written as DNA, the CDR3 is TGTGCCAGCTCAAGGGGACAGGGTTATGAAAAACTGTTTTTT.

The V and J genes are TRBV5-4 and TRBJ2-5; 7 bases map to TRBD1. The V gene's germline CDR1 is SGHNT and CDR2 YYREEE (reference sequence). The CDR3 runs 19 residues. V lost 1 base, J lost 2 bases, and 17 bases stayed unmatched. Here the CDR3 reads CASSLRGTDYHFLQETQYF. CDR3 nucleotide sequence: TGTGCCAGCAGCTTGAGAGGGACAGACTACCACTTCCTTCAAGAGACCCAGTACTTC.

The chain links TRBV3-1 (or the pseudogene TRBV3-2) to TRBJ2-1; no firm D call. The CDR3 has 15 amino acids. Trimming took off 0 bases at V and 1 base at J, with 7 bases between the two ends. Germline V gene sequence: CDR1 LGHDT, CDR2 YNNKEL (reference sequence). CDR3 loop: CASSQELASYNEQFF. CDR3 nucleotide sequence: TGTGCCAGCAGCCAAGAGTTAGCATCCTACAATGAGCAGTTCTTC.

The gene calls are TRBV5-1 and TRBJ2-3; D might be TRBD1 (5 bases). The CDR3 spans 19 residues. The ends were cut back, 5 bases at V and 2 bases at J, with 27 bases in the middle. The germline gives CDR1 SGHRS, CDR2 YFSETQ. The CDR3 DNA is TGCGCCAGCAGACCAACCGACAGTTTGCTGCGGATTAACACAGATACGCAGTATTTT. It translates to CASRPTDSLLRINTDTQYF.

In the case of this clone: This CDR3 is also generated by other DNA sequences in the sample. The chain links TRBV5-1 to TRBJ2-5; 7 bases align to TRBD2. Losses at the gene ends were 0 bases for V and 1 base for J; bases not matched to a gene: 0. The germline gives CDR1 SGHRS, CDR2 YFSETQ. This CDR3 contains 14 residues. CDR3 nucleotide sequence: TGCGCCAGCAGCTTGGGCGGGGGCCAAGAGACCCAGTACTTC. It is translated as CASSLGGGQETQYF.

The V call is TRBV7-3, the J call TRBJ2-3; 13 positions match TRBD2. This CDR3 spans 16 amino acids. Germline assignment: CDR1 SGHTA and CDR2 FQGTGA. V dropped 4 bases and J dropped 6; count of bases not matched to a gene: 7. CDR3: CASSSRLAGGRDTQYF. The CDR3 DNA follows: TGTGCCAGCAGCTCCCGACTAGCGGGAGGCCGGGATACGCAGTATTTT.

The chain's CDR3 is CASSKGTTFNYGYTF. DNA of the CDR3: TGTGCCAGCAGTAAAGGAACGACATTTAACTATGGCTACACCTTC. The chain employs TRBV6-2 or TRBV6-3 and TRBJ1-2; D is unresolved. The CDR3 sequence is 15 residues long. V was shortened by 5 bases and J by 1 base, with 14 bases between the two germline ends. From germline, CDR1 is MNHEY and CDR2 SVGEGT.